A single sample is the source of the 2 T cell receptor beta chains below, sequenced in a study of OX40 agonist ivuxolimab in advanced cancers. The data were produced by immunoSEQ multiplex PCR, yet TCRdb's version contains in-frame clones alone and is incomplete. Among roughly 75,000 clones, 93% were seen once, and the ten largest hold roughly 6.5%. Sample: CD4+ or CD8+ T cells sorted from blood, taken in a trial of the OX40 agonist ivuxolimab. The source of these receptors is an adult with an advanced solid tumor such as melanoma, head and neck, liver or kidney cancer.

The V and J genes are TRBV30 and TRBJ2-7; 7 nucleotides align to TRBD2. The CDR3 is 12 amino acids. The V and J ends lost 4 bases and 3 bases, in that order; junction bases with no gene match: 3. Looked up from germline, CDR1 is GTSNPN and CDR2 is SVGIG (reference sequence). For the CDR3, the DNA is TGTGCCTGGAAGTGGGAGGGCTACGAGCAGTACTTC. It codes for CAWKWEGYEQYF.

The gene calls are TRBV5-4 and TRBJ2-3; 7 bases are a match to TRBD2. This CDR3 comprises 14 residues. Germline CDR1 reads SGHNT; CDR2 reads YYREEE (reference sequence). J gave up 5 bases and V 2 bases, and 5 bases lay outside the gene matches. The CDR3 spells CASSFRPGGDTQYF. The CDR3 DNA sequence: TGTGCCAGCAGCTTTCGTCCGGGGGGAGATACGCAGTATTTT.